A single sample is the source of the 2 T cell receptor beta chains below, sequenced in a study of cytomegalovirus exposure and HLA in healthy donors. It was with 60 Vbeta and 13 Jbeta primers that the PCR ran. Libraries were prepared by immunoSEQ multiplex PCR; TCRdb keeps only in-frame clonotypes and omits some of them. The sample lists more than 150,000 clones, about 85% occurring once. Sequenced input: PBMCs. The receptors here all came from a woman aged 18-29 years in good health and CMV-seronegative.

The chain uses TRBV19 and TRBJ1-5, with 8 bases that match TRBD1. CDR1 and CDR2 (germline): LNHDA, SQIVND (reference sequence). The CDR3 covers 15 residues. Trimming cost V 3 bases and J 2 bases; bases outside gene matches: 3. CDR3 sequence: CASSIQTGGNQPQHF. The CDR3 DNA is TGTGCCAGTAGTATCCAGACAGGGGGCAATCAGCCCCAGCATTTT.

V usage is TRBV5-1 and J usage is TRBJ2-5, with D perhaps matching TRBD1 (5 bases). V was shortened by 4 bases and J by 4 bases, with 14 bases between the two germline ends. The germline CDR1 and CDR2 sequences are SGHRS and YFSETQ. This CDR3 has 14 amino acids. In DNA form, the CDR3 reads TGCGCCAGCAGCACCACAGGAGTTGGAGAGACCCAGTACTTC. It codes for CASSTTGVGETQYF.